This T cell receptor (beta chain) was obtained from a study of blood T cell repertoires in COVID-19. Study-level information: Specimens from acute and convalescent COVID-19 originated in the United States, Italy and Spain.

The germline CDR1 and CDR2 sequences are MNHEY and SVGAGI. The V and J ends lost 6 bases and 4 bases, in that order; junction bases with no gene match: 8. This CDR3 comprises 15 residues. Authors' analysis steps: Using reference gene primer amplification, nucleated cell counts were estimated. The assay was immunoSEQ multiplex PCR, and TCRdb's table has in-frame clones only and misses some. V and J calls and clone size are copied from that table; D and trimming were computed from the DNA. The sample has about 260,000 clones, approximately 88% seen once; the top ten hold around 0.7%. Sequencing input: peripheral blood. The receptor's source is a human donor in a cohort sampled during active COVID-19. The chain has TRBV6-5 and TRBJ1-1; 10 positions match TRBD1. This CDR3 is CASRQTGGRGTEAFF. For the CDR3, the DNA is TGTGCCAGCAGGCAGACAGGGGGCAGAGGCACTGAAGCTTTCTTT.